Shown below are 8 T cell receptor beta chains from a single sample sequenced in a study of shared clonotypes between healthy human individuals. CD45RO-negative cells were positively selected for CCR7, leaving out terminally differentiated effector memory CD45RA+ cells. This table comes from immunoSEQ multiplex PCR, and its TCRdb copy is limited to in-frame clones, with some not included. Here the sample spans hundreds of thousands of clones, about 95% being singletons. Sequenced material: naive CD8+ T cells sorted from blood. The receptors were gathered from a woman aged 25-40 years in good health.

The V and J genes are TRBV2 and TRBJ1-4; no clear D. The CDR3 length is 15 residues. V was clipped by 3 bases and J by 0 bases, with 8 bases between them. Germline assignment: CDR1 SNHLY and CDR2 FYNNEI. CDR3 DNA sequence: TGTGCCAGCAGTGAGCAGTCTGCAACTAATGAAAAACTGTTTTTT. It is translated as CASSEQSATNEKLFF.

As to this clone: An end of the junction differs from the germline gene, which may be a read error. This chain links TRBV4-1 with TRBJ2-7; TRBD1 agrees at 8 bases. The CDR3 sequence is 14 residues long. Germline V gene sequence: CDR1 MGHRA, CDR2 YSYEKL. This CDR3 reads CASSQGDRSSEQYF. The DNA of the CDR3 is TGCGCCAGCAGCCAAGGGGACAGGTCCTCCGAGCAGTACTTC.

J is TRBJ1-2 and V is TRBV20-1; no firm D call. The CDR3 loop spans 11 amino acids. V was trimmed by 3 bases and J by 8 bases, leaving 10 bases between them. From germline, CDR1 is DFQATT and CDR2 SNEGSKA (reference sequence). The CDR3 protein is CSARSGSGYTF. CDR3 nucleotides: TGCAGTGCTAGGTCTGGGTCCGGCTACACCTTC.

The V gene is TRBV7-9, the J gene TRBJ2-5; 8 positions match TRBD2. CDR1 SEHNR and CDR2 FQNEAQ come from the germline V gene (reference sequence). V was clipped by 4 bases and J by 2 bases; unmatched bases: 12. The CDR3 has 17 amino acids. CDR3 sequence: CASSSSLAGGLQETQYF. DNA of the CDR3: TGTGCCAGCAGCTCCTCCTTGGCGGGAGGCCTACAAGAGACCCAGTACTTC.

The chain is built from TRBV27 and TRBJ2-7, with D perhaps TRBD2 (6 bases). The V gene's germline CDR1 is MNHEY and CDR2 SMNVEV (reference sequence). V lost 10 bases and J 7 bases, leaving 20 bases between the germline ends. This CDR3 is 13 amino acids long. DNA of the CDR3: TGTGCCACACGGTGGGACTCCGGAGCGGAGCAGTACTTC. Translated: CATRWDSGAEQYF.

The gene calls are TRBV27 and TRBJ2-7, with D possibly being TRBD1 (6 bases). V lost 2 bases to trimming and J lost 6 bases, with 17 bases between them. This CDR3 region has 15 residues. CDR1 MNHEY and CDR2 SMNVEV come from the germline V gene (reference sequence). The CDR3 loop is CASSLVPGEWGEQYF. In DNA form, the CDR3 reads TGTGCCAGCAGTTTAGTCCCAGGGGAGTGGGGCGAGCAGTACTTC.

A note on this clone: Other DNA sequences in the sample encode the same CDR3. The chain links TRBV27 to TRBJ1-1, with TRBD1 matching 9 bases. From germline, CDR1 is MNHEY and CDR2 SMNVEV (reference sequence). This CDR3 comprises 14 residues. V gave up 3 bases and J gave up 5 bases; unmatched junction bases: 4. The CDR3 DNA sequence: TGTGCCAGCAGTTTGTCGACAGGGGGGACTGAAGCTTTCTTT. Its protein product is CASSLSTGGTEAFF.

The CDR3 protein is CAISESKGSPLHF. The CDR3 DNA sequence: TGTGCCATCAGTGAGTCGAAGGGATCACCCCTCCACTTT. V usage is TRBV10-3 and J usage is TRBJ1-6; no definite D call. The germline V and J ends were trimmed by 0 bases and 10 bases, with 7 bases remaining between them. The CDR3 length is 13 residues. Germline V gene lookup returns CDR1 ENHRY and CDR2 SYGVKD.